This TCR beta chain came from a study of blood T cell repertoires in COVID-19. Study details: Sites across the United States, Italy and Spain contributed samples from acute and convalescent COVID-19.

Note on this clone: The sample has other DNA sequences that encode this CDR3 too.

Profiling relied on immunoSEQ multiplex PCR, and the TCRdb table lists in-frame clones only, not all of them. The data show approximately 65,000 clones, about 90% seen once. Trimming at V came to 0 bases and at J to 4 bases, leaving 3 bases not matched to a gene. The CDR3 sequence is 16 residues long. The germline CDR1 and CDR2 sequences are LGHDT and YNNKEL (reference sequence). This chain uses TRBV3-1 (or the pseudogene TRBV3-2) with TRBJ2-5; 12 bases fit TRBD2. This receptor was identified in a human donor in a cohort sampled during active COVID-19. Material: peripheral blood. The CDR3 nucleotides read TGTGCCAGCAGCCAAGAAGCACTAGCGGGAGGAGAGACCCAGTACTTC. Translated: CASSQEALAGGETQYF.